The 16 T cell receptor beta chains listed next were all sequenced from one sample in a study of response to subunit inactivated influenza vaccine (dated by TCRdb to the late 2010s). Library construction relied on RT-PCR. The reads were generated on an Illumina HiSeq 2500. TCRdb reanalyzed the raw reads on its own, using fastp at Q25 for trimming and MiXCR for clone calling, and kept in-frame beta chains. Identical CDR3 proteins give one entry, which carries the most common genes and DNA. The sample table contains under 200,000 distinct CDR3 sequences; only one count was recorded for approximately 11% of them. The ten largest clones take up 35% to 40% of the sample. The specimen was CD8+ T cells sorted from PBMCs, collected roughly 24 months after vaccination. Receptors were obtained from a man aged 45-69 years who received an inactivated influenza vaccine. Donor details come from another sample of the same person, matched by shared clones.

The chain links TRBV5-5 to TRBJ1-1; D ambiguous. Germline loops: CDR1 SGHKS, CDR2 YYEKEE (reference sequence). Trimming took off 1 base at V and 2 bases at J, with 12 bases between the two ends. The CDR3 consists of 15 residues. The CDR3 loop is CASSLSPLGNTEAFF. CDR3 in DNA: TGTGCCAGCAGCTTGTCCCCCCTCGGAAACACTGAAGCTTTCTTT.

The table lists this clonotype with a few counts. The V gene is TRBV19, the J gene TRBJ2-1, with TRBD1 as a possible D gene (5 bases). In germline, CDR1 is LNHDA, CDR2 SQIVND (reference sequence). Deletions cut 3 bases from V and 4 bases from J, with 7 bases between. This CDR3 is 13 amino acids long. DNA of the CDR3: TGTGCCAGTAGTATGACAGAATACAATGAGCAGTTCTTC. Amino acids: CASSMTEYNEQFF.

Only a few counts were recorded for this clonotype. CDR3 amino acids: CASSLLTGSGYEQYF. The CDR3 DNA reads as TGTGCCAGCAGCTTACTGACAGGGAGCGGCTACGAGCAGTACTTC. V and J are TRBV7-8 and TRBJ2-7; 7 bases line up with TRBD1. The CDR3 is 15 amino acids. With V trimmed by 2 bases and J by 3 bases, 7 bases remained unmatched. Germline V gene data show CDR1 as SGHVS and CDR2 as FQNEAQ.

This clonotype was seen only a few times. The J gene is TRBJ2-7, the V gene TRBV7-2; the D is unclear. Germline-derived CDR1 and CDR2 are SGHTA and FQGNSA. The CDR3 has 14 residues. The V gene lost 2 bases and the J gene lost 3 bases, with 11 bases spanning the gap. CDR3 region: CASSLTGPIYEQYF. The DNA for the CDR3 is TGTGCCAGCAGCTTAACGGGCCCGATCTACGAGCAGTACTTC.

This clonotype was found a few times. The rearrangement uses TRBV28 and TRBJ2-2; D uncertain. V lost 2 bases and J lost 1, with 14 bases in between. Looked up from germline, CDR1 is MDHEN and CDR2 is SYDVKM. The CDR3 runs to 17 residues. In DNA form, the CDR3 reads TGTGCCAGCAGTTTAATTGAATTGACGAGGAACACCGGGGAGCTGTTTTTT. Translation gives CASSLIELTRNTGELFF.

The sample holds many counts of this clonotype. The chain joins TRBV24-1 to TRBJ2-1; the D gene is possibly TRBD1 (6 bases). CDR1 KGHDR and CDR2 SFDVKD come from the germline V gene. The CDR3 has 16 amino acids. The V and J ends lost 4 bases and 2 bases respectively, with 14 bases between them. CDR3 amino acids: CATSDPRQDTYNEQFF. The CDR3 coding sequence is TGTGCCACCAGTGACCCCAGACAGGATACCTACAATGAGCAGTTCTTC.

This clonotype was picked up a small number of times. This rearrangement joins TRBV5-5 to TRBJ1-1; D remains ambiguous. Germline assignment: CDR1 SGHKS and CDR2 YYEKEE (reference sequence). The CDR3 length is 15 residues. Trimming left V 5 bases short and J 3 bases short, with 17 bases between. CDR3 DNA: TGTGCCAGCAGAAGAACCCGGGATTCTTACACTGAAGCTTTCTTT. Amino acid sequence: CASRRTRDSYTEAFF.

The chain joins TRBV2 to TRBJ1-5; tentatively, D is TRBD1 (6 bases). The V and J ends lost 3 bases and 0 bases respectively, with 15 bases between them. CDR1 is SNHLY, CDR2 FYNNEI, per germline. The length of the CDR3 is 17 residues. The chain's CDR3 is CASSEIQGLYSNQPQHF. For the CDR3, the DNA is TGTGCCAGCAGTGAGATACAGGGCCTTTATAGCAATCAGCCCCAGCATTTT.

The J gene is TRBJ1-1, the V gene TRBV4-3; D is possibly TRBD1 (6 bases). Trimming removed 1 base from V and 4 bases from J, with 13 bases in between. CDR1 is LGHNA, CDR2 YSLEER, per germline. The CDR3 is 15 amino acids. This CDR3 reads CASSQGLGAITEAFF. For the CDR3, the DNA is TGCGCCAGCAGCCAAGGACTGGGGGCAATCACTGAAGCTTTCTTT.

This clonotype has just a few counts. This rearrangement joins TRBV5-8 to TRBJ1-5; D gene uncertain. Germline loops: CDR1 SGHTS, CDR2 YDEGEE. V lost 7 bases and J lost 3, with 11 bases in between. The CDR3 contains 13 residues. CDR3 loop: CASGPGDNQPQHF. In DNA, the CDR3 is TGTGCCAGCGGCCCGGGTGACAATCAGCCCCAGCATTTT.

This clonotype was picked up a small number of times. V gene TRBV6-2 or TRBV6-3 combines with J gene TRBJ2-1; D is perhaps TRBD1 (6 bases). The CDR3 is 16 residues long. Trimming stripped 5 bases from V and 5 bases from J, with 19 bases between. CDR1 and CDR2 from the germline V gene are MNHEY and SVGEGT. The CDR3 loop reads CASSNRQAHANNEQFF. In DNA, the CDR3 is TGTGCCAGCAGTAACCGACAGGCCCATGCGAACAATGAGCAGTTCTTC.

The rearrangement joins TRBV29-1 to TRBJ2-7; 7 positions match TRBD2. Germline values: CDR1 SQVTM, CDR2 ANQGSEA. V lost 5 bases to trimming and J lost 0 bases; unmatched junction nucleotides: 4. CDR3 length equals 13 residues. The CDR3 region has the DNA TGCAGCGTTATCTGGGGGGGCTCCTACGAGCAGTACTTC. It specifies CSVIWGGSYEQYF.

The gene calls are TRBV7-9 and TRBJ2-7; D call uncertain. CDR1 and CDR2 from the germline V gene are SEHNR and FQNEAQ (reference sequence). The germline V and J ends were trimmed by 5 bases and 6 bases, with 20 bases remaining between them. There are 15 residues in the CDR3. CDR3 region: CASSEALGSRGEQYF. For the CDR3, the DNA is TGTGCCAGCAGCGAAGCGCTCGGTTCTCGCGGCGAGCAGTACTTC.

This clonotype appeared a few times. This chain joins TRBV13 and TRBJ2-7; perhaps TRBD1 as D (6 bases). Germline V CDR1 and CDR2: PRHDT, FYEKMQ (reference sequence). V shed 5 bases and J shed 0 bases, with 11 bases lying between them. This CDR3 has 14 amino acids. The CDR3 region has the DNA TGTGCCAGCAGCAGACGGACAGCCTCCTACGAGCAGTACTTC. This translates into CASSRRTASYEQYF.

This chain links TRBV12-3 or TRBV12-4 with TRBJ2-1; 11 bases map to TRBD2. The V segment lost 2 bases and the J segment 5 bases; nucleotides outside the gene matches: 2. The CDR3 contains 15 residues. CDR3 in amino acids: CASSLPGLADNEQFF. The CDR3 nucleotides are TGTGCCAGCAGTTTACCGGGACTAGCGGACAATGAGCAGTTCTTC.

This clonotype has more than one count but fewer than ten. The CDR3 DNA reads as TGCAGCGTTCATGTACCCACCGGGGAGCTGTTTTTT. Its translation is CSVHVPTGELFF. The V gene is TRBV29-1, the J gene TRBJ2-2; no reliable D call. This CDR3 is 12 amino acids long. Germline lookup yields CDR1 SQVTM and CDR2 ANQGSEA. The V gene lost 5 bases and the J gene lost 4 bases, with 8 bases spanning the gap.